Listed below are T cell receptor beta chains from one sample, sequenced in a study of identical twins' blood T cells. TCRdb fed the 5' RACE reads into MiXCR, producing one record per CDR3 protein. This sample carries roughly 380,000 distinct CDR3 sequences, around 30% of them seen once, and the ten largest clones take 6.1%. Sequenced: PBMCs. The receptors originated from a woman aged 18 to 55 in good health. CDR3s include the opening cysteine and the closing phenylalanine or tryptophan. Fields, in order: J gene, D gene, clone size, CDR3 length, V gene, CDR3 protein, CDR3 DNA. D genes are given only for firm matches. Size is stated for part of the rows, as once, few or many counts, or as a class when the clone is expanded.

TRBJ2-1,.,.,15,TRBV5-1,CASSAITPFADEQFF,TGCGCCAGCAGCGCTATAACCCCGTTTGCTGACGAGCAGTTCTTC
TRBJ2-1,.,.,14,TRBV4-1,CASSHPVFNNEQFF,TGCGCCAGCAGCCATCCAGTTTTCAACAATGAGCAGTTCTTC
TRBJ2-1,TRBD2,many,15,TRBV5-1,CASSLGLARHNEQFF,TGCGCCAGCAGCTTGGGACTAGCGAGACACAATGAGCAGTTCTTC
TRBJ2-7,TRBD1,few,16,TRBV11-2,CASSLVSRQGNNEQYF,TGTGCCAGCAGCTTAGTTAGCCGACAGGGGAACAACGAGCAGTACTTC
TRBJ1-5,TRBD1,.,15,TRBV19,CASSSGTGIKEAQHF,TGTGCCAGTAGTTCCGGGACAGGCATCAAGGAGGCCCAGCATTTT
TRBJ1-1,.,.,14,TRBV9,CASSVSVGDTKAFF,TGTGCCAGCAGCGTATCGGTCGGGGACACTAAAGCTTTCTTT
TRBJ1-2,TRBD1,many,12,TRBV29-1,CSVALDRVGYTF,TGCAGCGTTGCCCTGGACAGGGTTGGCTACACCTTC
TRBJ2-2,.,few,16,TRBV20-1,CSARVAGRVNTGELFF,TGCAGTGCTAGAGTGGCGGGCCGAGTGAACACCGGGGAGCTGTTTTTT
TRBJ2-7,.,.,15,TRBV6-2/TRBV6-3,CTSSSLHGGSSEQYF,TGTACCAGCAGCTCTCTACATGGTGGAAGTTCGGAGCAGTACTTC
TRBJ1-1,TRBD1,many,11,TRBV29-1,CSGRQGFEAFF,TGCAGCGGAAGACAGGGGTTTGAAGCTTTCTTT
TRBJ1-1,.,.,13,TRBV6-2/TRBV6-3,CASTPSGNTEAFF,TGTGCCAGCACCCCTTCAGGAAACACTGAAGCTTTCTTT
TRBJ1-1,.,.,14,TRBV7-8,CASSLAGINTETFF,TGTGCCAGCAGCTTAGCGGGTATAAACACTGAAACTTTCTTT
TRBJ2-2,.,many,11,TRBV12-5,CASRLAGELFF,TGTGCTAGTCGGCTGGCCGGGGAGCTGTTTTTT
TRBJ1-2,.,.,13,TRBV11-2,CASSLLGDSGYTF,TGTGCCAGCAGCTTACTTGGGGATTCTGGCTACACCTTC
TRBJ1-1,.,few,12,TRBV20-1,CRGAGRDTEAFF,TGCAGGGGGGCAGGGAGAGACACTGAAGCTTTCTTT
TRBJ1-3,.,many,14,TRBV6-1,CASREGQIGNTIYF,TGTGCCAGCAGAGAAGGACAGATAGGAAACACCATATATTTT
TRBJ2-3,.,many,14,TRBV20-1,CSALSVFPTDTQYF,TGCAGTGCCCTATCCGTCTTTCCCACAGATACGCAGTATTTT
TRBJ1-2,.,.,13,TRBV14,CASNHHRYEGYTF,TGTGCCAGCAACCATCACAGATATGAGGGCTACACCTTC
TRBJ1-5,.,.,12,TRBV20-1,CSANVGSQPQHF,TGCAGTGCTAACGTGGGAAGCCAGCCCCAGCATTTT
TRBJ2-1,.,many,15,TRBV29-1,CSVPGLRSSYNEQFF,TGCAGCGTTCCTGGACTAAGGAGCTCCTACAATGAGCAGTTCTTC
TRBJ1-1,TRBD1,.,14,TRBV19,CASVYRGRNTEAFF,TGTGCCAGTGTATACAGGGGCAGGAACACTGAAGCTTTCTTT
TRBJ2-1,.,few,18,TRBV12-5,CASGLTPDGTRSYNEQFF,TGTGCTAGTGGTTTGACCCCAGATGGTACTCGGTCCTACAATGAGCAGTTCTTC